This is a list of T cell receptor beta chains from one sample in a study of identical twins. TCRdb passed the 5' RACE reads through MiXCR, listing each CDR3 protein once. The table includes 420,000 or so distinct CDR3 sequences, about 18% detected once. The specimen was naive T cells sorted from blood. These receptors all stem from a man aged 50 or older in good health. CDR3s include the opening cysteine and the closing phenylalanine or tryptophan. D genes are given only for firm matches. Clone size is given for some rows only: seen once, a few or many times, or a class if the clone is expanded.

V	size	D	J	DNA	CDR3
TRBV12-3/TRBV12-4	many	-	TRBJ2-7	TGTGCCAGCAGTTTTTTATCAGGGACCGAGCAGTACTTC	CASSFLSGTEQYF
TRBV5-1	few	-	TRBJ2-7	TGTGCCAGCAGTTTGCAGAGCTCCTACGAGCAGTACTTC	CASSLQSSYEQYF
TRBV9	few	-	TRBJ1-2	TGTGCCAGCAGCGCGACAGAAAGTGGCTACACCTTC	CASSATESGYTF
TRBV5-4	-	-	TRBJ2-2	TGTGCCAGCAGCTTGGGGAGGGATACTCTCACCGGGGAGCTGTTTTTT	CASSLGRDTLTGELFF
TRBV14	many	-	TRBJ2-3	TGTGCCAGCAGCCGACAGTTGGCTAGCACAGATACGCAGTATTTT	CASSRQLASTDTQYF
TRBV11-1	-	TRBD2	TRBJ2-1	TGTGCCAGCAGCCAAAGCCTAGCGGGAAGAAGCTCCTACAATGAGCAGTTCTTC	CASSQSLAGRSSYNEQFF
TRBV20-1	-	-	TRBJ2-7	TGCAGCGCAGGGGTCTCCTACGAGCAGTACTTC	CSAGVSYEQYF
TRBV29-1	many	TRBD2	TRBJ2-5	TGCAGCGTTGATAGCGGGAGTCTCGAGACCCAGTACTTC	CSVDSGSLETQYF
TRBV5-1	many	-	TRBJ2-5	TGCGCCAGCAGCTTTAGTGTCAGCAGACAAGAGACCCAGTACTTC	CASSFSVSRQETQYF
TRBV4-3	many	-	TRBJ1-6	TGCGCCAGCAGCCATAGGACCGGGACTTATAATTCACCCCTCCACTTT	CASSHRTGTYNSPLHF
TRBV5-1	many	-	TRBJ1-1	TGCGCCAGCAGCTGGGGGGGGCGGACTGAAGCTTTCTTT	CASSWGGRTEAFF
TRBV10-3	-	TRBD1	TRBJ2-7	TGTGCCATCAGTGAGGGACAGGGCTCCTACGAGCAGTACTTC	CAISEGQGSYEQYF
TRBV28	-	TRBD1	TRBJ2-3	TGTGCCAGCCCCTCCTCTGGGGAGACAGGGGCGTACACAGATACGCAGTATTTT	CASPSSGETGAYTDTQYF
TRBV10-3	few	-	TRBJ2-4	TGTGCCATCAGTGAGTCGATGATGGCAGGGGACATTCAGTACTTC	CAISESMMAGDIQYF
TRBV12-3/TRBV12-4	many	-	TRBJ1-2	TGTGCCAGCAGTTCTCGGGACACTTCTAACTATGGCTACACCTTC	CASSSRDTSNYGYTF
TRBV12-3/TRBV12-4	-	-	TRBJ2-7	TGTGCCAGCAGTGTAGACAGGATCGAACTCTCCTACGAGCAGTACTTC	CASSVDRIELSYEQYF
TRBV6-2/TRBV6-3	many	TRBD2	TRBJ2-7	TGTGCCAGCAGCCGGAGCGGGGAGAGTACGGTGGAGCAGTACTTC	CASSRSGESTVEQYF